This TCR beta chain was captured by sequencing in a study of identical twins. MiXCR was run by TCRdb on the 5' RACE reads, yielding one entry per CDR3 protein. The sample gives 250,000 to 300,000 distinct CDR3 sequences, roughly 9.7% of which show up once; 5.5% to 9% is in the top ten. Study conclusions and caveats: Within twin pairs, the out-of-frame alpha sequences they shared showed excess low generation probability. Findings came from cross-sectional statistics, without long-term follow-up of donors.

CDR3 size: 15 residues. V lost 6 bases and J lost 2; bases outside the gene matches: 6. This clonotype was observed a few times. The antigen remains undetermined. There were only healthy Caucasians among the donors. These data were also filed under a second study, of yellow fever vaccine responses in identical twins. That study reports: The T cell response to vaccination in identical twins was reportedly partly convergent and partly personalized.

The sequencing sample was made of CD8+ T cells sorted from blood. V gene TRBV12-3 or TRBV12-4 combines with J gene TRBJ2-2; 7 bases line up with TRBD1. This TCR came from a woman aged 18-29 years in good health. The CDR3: CASSNDRVNTGELFF. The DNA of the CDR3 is TGTGCCAGCAGCAACGACAGGGTAAACACCGGGGAGCTGTTTTTT.